This T cell receptor (beta chain) was observed in a study of somatic mutations in cytotoxic T cells in rheumatoid arthritis. About the study: Patient blood was drawn as 30 ml EDTA; the draw came right after diagnosis and before any treatment.

After removal of 5 bases from V and 4 bases from J, the junction contained 11 bases not matched to a gene. The CDR3 runs 16 residues. CDR1 MNHEY and CDR2 SMNVEV come from the germline V gene (reference sequence). Libraries were prepared by immunoSEQ multiplex PCR; TCRdb keeps only in-frame clonotypes and omits some of them. This sample has some 29,000 clones, with around 87% found just once. This receptor was taken from an adult with rheumatoid arthritis. Sequencing was performed on CD8+ T cells sorted from blood. The chain carries TRBV27 and TRBJ1-2, with 9 bases identical to TRBD1. The DNA for the CDR3 is TGTGCCAGCAGTAGTCTAACAGGGGGCGGCTTCTATGGCTACACCTTC. It is translated as CASSSLTGGGFYGYTF.